The clone carrying this T cell receptor (beta chain) qualifies as large. Its antigen is unidentified. Profiled with immunoSEQ multiplex PCR; TCRdb holds only in-frame clones, not every one. The sample contains more than 2,000 clones, around 20% of which appear only once. This sample is part of a study of T cells in localized non-small cell lung cancer. Notes on the study in general: Adjacent uninvolved lung tissue had the highest T cell clonality, exceeding tumor. Sequence data derive from only one tumor region, so heterogeneity remains possible.

V was clipped by 5 bases and J by 4 bases, with 15 bases between them. Looked up from germline, CDR1 is SGHNT and CDR2 is YENEEA. The CDR3 has 16 residues. The clonotype comes from a male donor older than 55 with stage II lung adenocarcinoma. The specimen comprised lung tumor tissue, sampled before any cancer treatment. V and J are TRBV11-3 and TRBJ1-6; a weak D match, TRBD1 (5 bases). CDR3 sequence: CASSLRGFRYNSPLHF. CDR3 bases: TGTGCCAGCAGCCTTCGGGGGTTTCGATATAATTCACCCCTCCACTTT.